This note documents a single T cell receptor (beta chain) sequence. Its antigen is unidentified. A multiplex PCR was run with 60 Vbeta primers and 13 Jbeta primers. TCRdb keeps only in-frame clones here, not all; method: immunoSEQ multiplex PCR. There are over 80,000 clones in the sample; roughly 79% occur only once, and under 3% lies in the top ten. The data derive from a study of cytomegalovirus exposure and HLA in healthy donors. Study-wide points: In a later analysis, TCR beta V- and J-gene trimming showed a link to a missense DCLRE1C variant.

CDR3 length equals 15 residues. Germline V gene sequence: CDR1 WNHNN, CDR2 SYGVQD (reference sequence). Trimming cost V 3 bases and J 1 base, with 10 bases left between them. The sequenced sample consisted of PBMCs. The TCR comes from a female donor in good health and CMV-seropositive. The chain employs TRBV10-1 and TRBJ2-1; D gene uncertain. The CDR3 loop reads CASSDPSNSYNEQFF. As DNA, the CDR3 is TGCGCCAGCAGTGACCCGTCTAATTCCTACAATGAGCAGTTCTTC.